These 9 T cell receptor beta chains came from one sample sequenced in a study of response to subunit inactivated influenza vaccine. TCRdb reprocessed the RT-PCR reads via MiXCR and lists one record per CDR3 protein. The sample includes around 580,000 distinct CDR3 sequences, over 9.5% of them seen just once. The specimen was PBMCs from blood, collected on the day of vaccination. All receptors derive from a man over 45 who received an inactivated influenza vaccine.

There are a few counts of this clonotype. The chain couples TRBV28 to TRBJ1-5, with 8 bases fitting TRBD1. CDR3 size: 13 residues. The trim removed 10 bases at V and 2 bases at J, leaving 4 bases unmatched. Germline CDR1 and CDR2: MDHEN and SYDVKM. As DNA, the CDR3 is TGTGCCATCAGACAGGGGCGCAATCAGCCCCAGCATTTT. Translating gives CAIRQGRNQPQHF.

This chain links TRBV29-1 with TRBJ2-7; D gene uncertain. With 4 bases removed from V and 6 bases from J, the gap between germline ends came to 10 bases. The CDR3 extends over 11 amino acids. CDR1 SQVTM and CDR2 ANQGSEA come from the germline V gene. In DNA, the CDR3 is TGCAGCGTTGTAAACTGGGGCGAGCAGTACTTC. This translates into CSVVNWGEQYF.

This clonotype was counted between two and nine times. J is TRBJ2-5 and V is TRBV28, with 9 bases lining up with TRBD1. This CDR3 comprises 15 residues. V lost 1 base to trimming and J lost 2 bases; unmatched junction nucleotides: 2. Per the germline V gene, CDR1 is MDHEN and CDR2 is SYDVKM. CDR3 in DNA: TGTGCCAGCAGTTTATTCGGGACAGGGCAAGAGACCCAGTACTTC. It codes for CASSLFGTGQETQYF.

This clonotype was counted between two and nine times. This chain links TRBV15 with TRBJ1-5; the match to TRBD1 covers 9 bases. This CDR3 spans 14 amino acids. In germline, CDR1 is LNHNV, CDR2 YYDKDF (reference sequence). V dropped 5 bases and J dropped 5; count of bases not matched to a gene: 4. This chain's CDR3 is CATSPGQGHQPQHF. In nucleotides, the CDR3 is TGTGCCACCAGCCCGGGACAGGGCCATCAGCCCCAGCATTTT.

This clonotype was observed a handful of times. This chain joins TRBV6-2 or TRBV6-3 and TRBJ2-2; 7 bases agree with TRBD2. Germline CDR1 and CDR2: MNHEY and SVGEGT. V trimming: 7 bases; J trimming: 6 bases; junction bases outside the gene matches: 5. The CDR3 runs 13 residues. The CDR3 DNA reads TGTGCCAGCAAGGGACTAAAATCCGGGGAGCTGTTTTTT. Translation gives CASKGLKSGELFF.

V and J are TRBV3-1 and TRBJ2-1, with 7 bases that match TRBD2. J gave up 6 bases and V 5 bases, and 16 bases lay outside the gene matches. CDR1 is LGHDT, CDR2 YNNKEL, per germline (reference sequence). The CDR3 runs 17 residues. For the CDR3, the DNA is TGTGCCAGCAGCGAAAGGGCACGACTAGCCTCATCCAATGAGCAGTTCTTC. Its translation is CASSERARLASSNEQFF.

This clonotype was detected only a few times. The CDR3 sequence is CASSEALAVGGYTF. As DNA, the CDR3 is TGTGCCAGCAGTGAAGCGCTGGCGGTAGGTGGCTACACCTTC. The chain joins TRBV2 to TRBJ1-2; D is undetermined. CDR1 is SNHLY and CDR2 is FYNNEI in the germline V gene. CDR3 length: 14 amino acids. Deletions cut 0 bases from V and 7 bases from J, with 12 bases between.

A few counts support this clonotype. This chain connects TRBV21-1 to TRBJ1-5; whether TRBD1, the table's D call, matches the DNA was not checked. TRBV21-1 is classified as a pseudogene. This CDR3 region has 14 residues. CDR3 sequence reads: CASSKGRGPQPQHF. In DNA form, the CDR3 reads TGTGCCAGCAGCAAGGGCAGGGGGCCTCAGCCCCAGCATTTT.

V is TRBV29-1 and J is TRBJ1-2; the D is unclear. CDR1 and CDR2 (germline): SQVTM, ANQGSEA. The CDR3 runs 13 residues. V was clipped by 6 bases and J by 4 bases, with 15 bases between them. In DNA form, the CDR3 reads TGCAGCGTCGCAGGAAATCCAGGCTATGGCTACACCTTC. As protein: CSVAGNPGYGYTF.